The entry below describes one T cell receptor beta chain. Its antigen target is currently unknown. Base-call qualities are not available, and no considerably larger clone is one nucleotide away. This sample is drawn from a study of OX40 agonist ivuxolimab in advanced cancers. For the wider study: Ivuxolimab was an agonistic, fully human IgG2 monoclonal antibody directed against OX40 (CD134), a costimulatory receptor. Partial responses occurred in three dose-escalation patients, of whom one had hepatocellular carcinoma and two had cutaneous melanoma. Patients were allowed to have had prior anti-PD-1, anti-PD-L1 or anti-CTLA-4 therapy, and less than 45% of the dose-escalation patients had previously received checkpoint inhibitors. The purpose of peripheral TCRbeta sequencing was to test whether ivuxolimab changed TCR sequence diversity and led to clonal T-cell expansion. Among the 52 dose-escalation patients, some 19 had hepatocellular carcinoma, about 15 melanoma, 9 renal cell carcinoma and 9 head and neck cancer. Intravenous ivuxolimab was administered to patients every 2 weeks at six dose levels: 0.01, 0.1, 0.3, 1.5, 3 and 10 mg/kg. The paper describes the monotherapy dose-escalation part (N of about 47 patients) of the phase I trial of ivuxolimab. A male proportion of 82.7% and a mean age of around 60 years, ranging from about 23 to 90, were recorded for the dose-escalation cohort.

The trial excluded patients who had a history of autoimmune disease or were on systemic immunosuppression. Peripheral blood for TCR sequencing was collected from all dose cohorts at baseline, on cycle 4 day 1, and on cycle 7 day 1. The samples were drawn from a first-in-human, open-label, multicenter phase I dose-escalation trial of ivuxolimab. Adults with locally advanced or metastatic melanoma, renal cell carcinoma, hepatocellular carcinoma or head and neck squamous cell carcinoma were enrolled in the trial. CD4+ and CD8+ T cells were sorted separately from peripheral blood before TCR sequencing. For sequencing of the TCRbeta CDR3 region, genomic DNA was extracted from the sorted cells. The immunoSEQ Assay was used for sequencing of TCRbeta CDR3 regions. The clones in this table, taken by TCRdb from immuneACCESS, are in-frame only. Not every clone is retained; where verified, under half of the shortfall comes from an unresolved V gene, and the cause of the rest is unknown. This sample lists 74,000 or so clones; 80% to 90% were detected once. The top ten clones comprise 8% to 10% of the sample.

General study outcomes and caveats: Clonal expansion of both CD4+ and CD8+ blood T cells was observed from baseline to week 6 at doses 0.1 to 3.0 mg/kg. In the 0.1-3.0 mg/kg groups, partial responders were among the patients with the lowest normalized peripheral clonal expansion, particularly in CD8+ T cells. After ivuxolimab, CD8+ T cells had more expanded clones than CD4+ T cells on average. Low levels of normalized T-cell clonal expansion were also seen in some nonresponding patients. Which antigens the clonally expanded peripheral T cells were specific for was not determined.

CDR1 and CDR2 were assigned from the germline V gene (reference sequence) as SGHNT and YYREEE. The CDR3 runs 13 amino acids, cysteine and phenylalanine included. Only CDR3 DNA is held: 39 bases, read in frame from base 1. The V end loses 0 bases and the J end loses 6 bases, and a stretch of 7 bases separates them. This sequence originates from an adult with an advanced solid tumor such as melanoma, head and neck, liver or kidney cancer. The chain is made from TRBV5-4 and TRBJ1-5; no D gene call is confident. This sample comprised CD4+ or CD8+ T cells sorted from blood, obtained in a trial of the OX40 agonist ivuxolimab. The bases are TGTGCCAGCAGCTTGGAAGGTGGTCAGCCCCAGCATTTT. Its coded protein is CASSLEGGQPQHF.